Listed below are T cell receptor beta chains from one sample, sequenced in a study of blood T cell repertoires in COVID-19. Sequenced by immunoSEQ multiplex PCR; TCRdb stores in-frame clones only, minus some. This table holds 200,000 to 300,000 clones, approximately 85% found once. Sample: peripheral blood. These receptors were taken from a human donor in a cohort sampled during active COVID-19. CDR3s include the opening cysteine and the closing phenylalanine or tryptophan. A D gene is named only where the DNA matches it firmly. Only some rows state a clone size, as once, few, many or a class for expanded clones.

TRBV10-2	.	TRBJ1-3	.	CASSKGGSGNTIYF	TGCGCCAGCAGCAAAGGGGGCTCTGGAAACACCATATATTTT
TRBV5-1	.	TRBJ2-7	.	CASSTPSGPYEQYF	TGCGCCAGCAGCACTCCCTCAGGGCCCTACGAGCAGTACTTC
TRBV6-1	.	TRBJ2-7	.	CASSETPVEGREQYF	TGTGCCAGCAGTGAAACCCCCGTGGAGGGCCGCGAGCAGTACTTC
TRBV4-2	.	TRBJ1-5	TRBD1	CASSQGQGNQPQHF	TGTGCCAGCAGCCAGGGACAGGGGAATCAGCCCCAGCATTTT
TRBV7-9	.	TRBJ2-7	.	CASSLGHNPSYEQYF	TGTGCCAGCAGCTTAGGGCATAATCCGTCCTACGAGCAGTACTTC
TRBV7-7	.	TRBJ2-3	TRBD2	CASSLAALAGGAVGPSDTQYF	TGTGCTAGCAGCTTAGCGGCACTAGCGGGAGGAGCAGTCGGGCCGAGCGATACGCAGTATTTT
TRBV6-2/TRBV6-3	.	TRBJ1-3	TRBD1	CASSRGTAGNTIYF	TGTGCCAGCAGTCGAGGGACAGCTGGAAACACCATATATTTT
TRBV11-2	.	TRBJ2-7	.	CASSVDSIPYEQYF	TGTGCCAGCAGCGTGGACAGTATCCCCTACGAGCAGTACTTC
TRBV5-1	.	TRBJ2-1	.	CASSLGWAGRNNEQFF	TGCGCCAGCAGCTTGGGTTGGGCAGGTAGGAACAATGAGCAGTTCTTC
TRBV6-1	.	TRBJ1-1	.	CASSEGILNTEAFF	TGTGCCAGCAGTGAGGGCATCTTGAACACTGAAGCTTTCTTT
TRBV24-1	.	TRBJ2-5	.	CATSDFFEAETQYF	TGTGCCACCAGTGATTTTTTCGAAGCAGAGACCCAGTACTTC
TRBV18	.	TRBJ1-3	.	CASSPFTQGGGNTIYF	TGTGCCAGCTCACCGTTTACTCAGGGAGGTGGAAACACCATATATTTT
TRBV5-1	.	TRBJ1-1	TRBD1	CASSLDDRVTTPLNTEAFF	TGCGCCAGCAGCTTGGACGACAGGGTCACGACCCCACTGAACACTGAAGCTTTCTTT
TRBV19	.	TRBJ2-2	TRBD2	CASSITSGRAWNTGELFF	TGTGCCAGTAGTATTACTAGCGGGAGGGCCTGGAACACCGGGGAGCTGTTTTTT
TRBV6-1	once	TRBJ1-1	.	CASSEVRDIEAFF	TGTGCCAGCAGTGAAGTGAGGGACATCGAAGCTTTCTTT
TRBV12-3/TRBV12-4	.	TRBJ1-1	.	CASSFQENTEAFF	TGTGCCAGCAGTTTCCAGGAGAACACTGAAGCTTTCTTT
TRBV7-3	few	TRBJ1-2	.	CASSARTTGNYGYTF	TGTGCCAGCAGCGCCCGCACGACAGGAAACTATGGCTACACCTTC
TRBV2	.	TRBJ1-5	.	CASNNQGLNQPQHF	TGTGCCAGCAATAACCAGGGCTTGAATCAGCCCCAGCATTTT
TRBV20-1	few	TRBJ2-7	.	CSASTAAKGGEQYF	TGCAGTGCTAGTACAGCCGCTAAAGGGGGCGAGCAGTACTTC
TRBV6-5	.	TRBJ2-6	.	CASPGVNVLTF	TGTGCCAGCCCAGGGGTTAACGTCCTGACTTTC
TRBV6-2/TRBV6-3	.	TRBJ2-7	.	CASSSAGISYEQYF	TGTGCCAGCAGTTCGGCGGGGATCTCCTACGAGCAGTACTTC
TRBV7-6	.	TRBJ1-1	.	CASSLSFTGTLNTEAFF	TGTGCCAGCAGCCTCTCCTTCACAGGGACCCTGAACACTGAAGCTTTCTTT
TRBV28	.	TRBJ2-1	.	CASHGFRSYNEQFF	TGTGCCAGTCACGGGTTTCGCTCCTACAATGAGCAGTTCTTC
TRBV28	.	TRBJ1-2	TRBD1	CASSQPLQGQGSGYTF	TGTGCCAGCAGCCAACCATTGCAGGGACAGGGGTCTGGCTACACCTTC
TRBV5-1	once	TRBJ2-1	TRBD2	CASSLGTRVAYNEQFF	TGCGCCAGCAGCCTGGGGACTAGGGTGGCCTACAATGAGCAGTTCTTC
TRBV11-2	.	TRBJ2-7	TRBD1	CASSLVGDRITYEQYF	TGTGCCAGCAGCTTAGTAGGGGACAGGATCACCTACGAGCAGTACTTC
TRBV19	.	TRBJ2-7	.	CASSIGDTQLYEQYF	TGTGCCAGTAGTATAGGGGACACCCAACTGTACGAGCAGTACTTC
TRBV7-2	.	TRBJ2-6	.	CASSHPDSPSGANVLTF	TGTGCCAGCAGCCACCCGGACAGTCCCTCTGGGGCCAACGTCCTGACTTTC